A single sample is the source of the 2 T cell receptor beta chains below, sequenced in a study of T cell responses to AZD1222 COVID-19 vaccine. This table comes from immunoSEQ multiplex PCR, and its TCRdb copy is limited to in-frame clones, with some not included. There are around 130,000 clones in the sample; roughly 94% occur only once, and roughly 6.6% lies in the top ten. The starting material was peripheral blood, obtained on day 0 of AZD1222 vaccination. The receptor source for this set is an adult in good health.

The gene calls are TRBV6-5 and TRBJ1-1; no clear D gene. The CDR3 consists of 13 residues. Germline V lookup: CDR1 MNHEY, CDR2 SVGAGI. The germline V and J ends were trimmed by 2 bases and 1 base, with 5 bases remaining between them. The CDR3 protein is CASSYAENTEAFF. CDR3 coding DNA: TGTGCCAGCAGTTACGCAGAGAACACTGAAGCTTTCTTT.

The rearrangement joins TRBV6-1 to TRBJ2-3; 9 bases agree with TRBD1. The CDR3 totals 16 residues. V shed 4 bases and J 2 bases; nucleotides not matched to a gene: 7. Germline-derived CDR1 and CDR2 are MNHNS and SASEGT. For the CDR3, the DNA is TGTGCCAGCAGTGTTGACAGGGGGGTATCCACAGATACGCAGTATTTT. Residues: CASSVDRGVSTDTQYF.